The next 29 T cell receptor beta chains were all read from a single sample in a study of PD-L1 blockade in urothelial cancer. Time point denoted: pretreatment peripheral blood. Sequenced by immunoSEQ multiplex PCR; TCRdb stores in-frame clones only, minus some. The data show 90,000 to 100,000 clones, roughly 89% seen once. Sequenced material: PBMCs, taken around atezolizumab (anti-PD-L1) treatment. These receptors were taken from a man in his 60s with urothelial cancer.

This clone has only one observation. The chain links TRBV7-2 to TRBJ2-5, with TRBD2 matching over 12 bases. Germline values: CDR1 SGHTA, CDR2 FQGNSA. The CDR3 totals 17 residues. V was clipped by 1 base and J by 4 bases; unmatched bases: 7. Here the CDR3 reads CASSLERGLAGGETQYF. The CDR3 region has the DNA TGTGCCAGCAGCTTAGAGAGGGGACTAGCGGGTGGAGAGACCCAGTACTTC.

The V call is TRBV25-1, the J call TRBJ2-3, with 8 bases identical to TRBD2. Germline V gene sequence: CDR1 MGHDK, CDR2 SYGVNS. The CDR3 consists of 15 residues. The J segment lost 5 bases and the V segment lost 4 bases, leaving 8 bases of the junction unmatched. CDR3 region: CASSGLAAGGDTQYF. The CDR3 coding sequence is TGTGCCAGCAGTGGCCTAGCGGCGGGGGGAGATACGCAGTATTTT.

This chain uses TRBV11-3 with TRBJ2-1, with TRBD2 matching over 7 bases. The CDR3 has 15 amino acids. Germline CDR1 and CDR2: SGHNT and YENEEA. Trimming cost V 5 bases and J 0 bases; bases outside gene matches: 4. The CDR3 region is CASSPRGSSYNEQFF. The CDR3 DNA sequence: TGTGCCAGCAGCCCGCGGGGGAGCTCCTACAATGAGCAGTTCTTC.

The genes are TRBV28 and TRBJ2-5; a possible D gene is TRBD2 (7 bases). This CDR3 has 14 amino acids. Looked up from germline, CDR1 is MDHEN and CDR2 is SYDVKM. The germline V and J ends were trimmed by 7 bases and 7 bases, with 19 bases remaining between them. CDR3 protein: CASTRLAGEGTQYF. The CDR3 nucleotides read TGTGCCAGCACTCGGCTGGCAGGGGAGGGGACCCAGTACTTC.

The genes are TRBV7-8 and TRBJ2-1; D is perhaps TRBD2 (6 bases). The germline V gene encodes CDR1 SGHVS and CDR2 FQNEAQ. The CDR3 runs 14 residues. V was pared by 5 bases and J by 5 bases, with 13 bases between. The CDR3 spells CASSDGTSHNEQFF. CDR3 sequence (DNA): TGTGCCAGCAGCGACGGAACTAGCCACAATGAGCAGTTCTTC.

This chain uses TRBV2 with TRBJ2-1, with D perhaps TRBD1 (6 bases). V lost 3 bases to trimming and J lost 7 bases, with 16 bases between them. Germline values: CDR1 SNHLY, CDR2 FYNNEI. The CDR3 runs to 15 residues. CDR3 sequence reads: CASSDYREGLNEQFF. In DNA, the CDR3 is TGTGCCAGCAGTGACTACAGGGAAGGTTTAAATGAGCAGTTCTTC.

This clone was seen once. The chain carries TRBV6-1 and TRBJ2-3; a weak D match, TRBD2 (6 bases). V lost 0 bases, J lost 1 base, and 8 bases lay in between. In germline, CDR1 is MNHNS, CDR2 SASEGT. CDR3 size: 15 residues. The CDR3 DNA is TGTGCCAGCAGTGAAGCGGGGGGAGGCACAGATACGCAGTATTTT. It is translated as CASSEAGGGTDTQYF.

The chain combines TRBV5-6 with TRBJ2-5; D perhaps matches TRBD1 (5 bases). Germline V gene data show CDR1 as SGHDT and CDR2 as YYEEEE. V was trimmed by 4 bases and J by 5 bases, leaving 15 bases between them. This CDR3 comprises 14 residues. The DNA of the CDR3 is TGTGCCAGCAGCCGATTCGACAGTTTGGAGACCCAGTACTTC. Amino acids: CASSRFDSLETQYF. Full variable domain (missing parts from reference TRBV5-6 and TRBJ2-5): DAGVTQSPTHLIKTRGQQVTLRCSPKSGHDTVSWYQQALGQGPQFIFQYYEEEERQRGNFPDRFSGHQFPNYSSELNVNALLLGDSALYLCASSRFDSLETQYFGPGTRLLVL.

V usage is TRBV11-3 and J usage is TRBJ2-3; 14 bases match TRBD2. The CDR3 loop spans 19 amino acids. The V gene's germline CDR1 is SGHNT and CDR2 YENEEA. Trimming removed 1 base from V and 2 bases from J; junction bases left unmatched: 8. CDR3 protein: CASSLGLAGGLGITDTQYF. Written as DNA, the CDR3 is TGTGCCAGCAGCTTAGGACTAGCGGGGGGGCTCGGAATCACAGATACGCAGTATTTT.

The rearrangement uses TRBV13 and TRBJ2-3; the D is unclear. From germline, CDR1 is PRHDT and CDR2 FYEKMQ (reference sequence). V was shortened by 5 bases and J by 0 bases, with 6 bases between the two germline ends. The CDR3 extends over 13 amino acids. The DNA of the CDR3 is TGTGCCAGCAGCCAGTCTAGCACAGATACGCAGTATTTT. Its protein product is CASSQSSTDTQYF.

V gene TRBV6-1 combines with J gene TRBJ2-5; the D gene is possibly TRBD1 (6 bases). CDR3 size: 12 residues. Germline CDR1 reads MNHNS; CDR2 reads SASEGT. V lost 3 bases and J lost 4, with 6 bases in between. CDR3: CASSEGAETQYF. The CDR3 bases are TGTGCCAGCAGTGAGGGGGCAGAGACCCAGTACTTC.

The rearrangement uses TRBV7-2 and TRBJ1-3; possibly TRBD1 for D (5 bases). The ends were cut back, 3 bases at V and 3 bases at J, with 18 bases in the middle. CDR1 SGHTA and CDR2 FQGNSA come from the germline V gene. CDR3 length equals 17 residues. CDR3 sequence: CASSFVSGRGGGNTIYF. The CDR3 region has the DNA TGTGCCAGCAGCTTTGTCAGCGGCCGCGGGGGTGGAAACACCATATATTTT.

CDR3 loop: CASSSQPGGTKGETQYF. In DNA form, the CDR3 reads TGTGCCAGCAGCTCCCAACCGGGGGGGACGAAAGGGGAGACCCAGTACTTC. The gene calls are TRBV7-2 and TRBJ2-5; 8 bases map to TRBD2. Germline values: CDR1 SGHTA, CDR2 FQGNSA. V dropped 4 bases and J dropped 5; count of bases not matched to a gene: 15. The CDR3 is 17 residues long.

This chain connects TRBV13 to TRBJ2-4, with 8 bases aligning to TRBD1. Germline V gives CDR1 PRHDT, CDR2 FYEKMQ (reference sequence). CDR3 length: 14 residues. V shed 3 bases, J shed 5 bases, and the junction held 3 bases outside the gene matches. The CDR3 reads CASSFYRGENIQYF. DNA of the CDR3: TGTGCCAGCAGCTTCTACAGGGGGGAAAACATTCAGTACTTC.

The V gene is TRBV2, the J gene TRBJ2-1, with D maybe TRBD1 (5 bases). V lost 10 bases, J lost 4 bases, and 17 bases lay in between. Germline V lookup: CDR1 SNHLY, CDR2 FYNNEI. CDR3 length: 14 amino acids. The CDR3 spells CATSRLQEYNEQFF. DNA for the CDR3: TGTGCCACATCCCGTTTACAGGAGTACAATGAGCAGTTCTTC.

This clone came up once. This rearrangement joins TRBV4-2 to TRBJ1-3; D ambiguous. There are 15 residues in the CDR3. Per the germline V gene, CDR1 is LGHNA and CDR2 is YNFKEQ. V lost 1 base, J lost 4 bases, and 11 bases lay in between. In nucleotides, the CDR3 is TGTGCCAGCAGCCAAGGTGAAGTCACAGGAAACACCATATATTTT. Its protein is CASSQGEVTGNTIYF.

The chain employs TRBV9 and TRBJ2-5, with 11 nucleotides matching TRBD2. The length of the CDR3 is 14 residues. V lost 4 bases and J lost 5; bases outside the gene matches: 4. Germline loops: CDR1 SGDLS, CDR2 YYNGEE. CDR3: CASSFTSGGETQYF. The CDR3 DNA follows: TGTGCCAGCAGCTTCACTAGCGGGGGTGAGACCCAGTACTTC.

In this sample, this clone turned up once. The chain links TRBV18 to TRBJ2-5, with D perhaps matching TRBD2 (5 bases). With 3 bases removed from V and 3 bases from J, the gap between germline ends came to 14 bases. CDR1 is KGHSH and CDR2 is LQKENI in the germline V gene. The CDR3 consists of 15 residues. The CDR3 DNA follows: TGTGCCAGCTCACCCTCGAGTTCGGAGGAAGAGACCCAGTACTTC. Residues: CASSPSSSEEETQYF.

The rearrangement joins TRBV7-2 to TRBJ2-1; no clear D. The CDR3 loop spans 13 amino acids. Germline CDR1 and CDR2: SGHTA and FQGNSA. V shed 4 bases and J shed 9 bases, with 13 bases lying between them. In nucleotides, the CDR3 is TGTGCCAGCAGCTCCCGTAGAGGCACTGAGCAGTTCTTC. It encodes CASSSRRGTEQFF.

The V gene is TRBV6-1, the J gene TRBJ1-2; TRBD1 matches 8 bases. J gave up 7 bases and V 0 bases, and 10 bases lay outside the gene matches. Germline V CDR1 and CDR2: MNHNS, SASEGT. This CDR3 comprises 16 residues. CDR3 coding DNA: TGTGCCAGCAGTGAAGCGAGGACAGGGATATTCGGTGGCTACACCTTC. Its translation is CASSEARTGIFGGYTF.

The rearrangement joins TRBV9 to TRBJ2-3; 10 nucleotides align to TRBD2. V shed 5 bases, J shed 4 bases, and the junction held 22 bases outside the gene matches. CDR1 and CDR2 (germline): SGDLS, YYNGEE. The CDR3 loop spans 20 amino acids. CDR3 nucleotide sequence: TGTGCCAGCAGACCTCGGGCGTGGGCTAGCGGGAGTACGGGCGCAGATACGCAGTATTTT. Its translation is CASRPRAWASGSTGADTQYF.

The chain is built from TRBV2 and TRBJ2-7; D gene ambiguous. Trimming took 6 bases from V and 4 from J, leaving 19 bases between them. Germline values: CDR1 SNHLY, CDR2 FYNNEI. The CDR3 extends over 15 amino acids. The CDR3: CASRILTLVGYEQYF. The CDR3 region has the DNA TGTGCCAGCAGGATCCTGACTCTAGTTGGGTACGAGCAGTACTTC.

The CDR3 reads CAWSVSGANAFF. Here the CDR3 DNA reads TGTGCCTGGAGTGTATCAGGGGCTAACGCTTTCTTT. The J gene is TRBJ1-1, the V gene TRBV30; perhaps TRBD1 as D (6 bases). The V and J ends lost 0 bases and 11 bases respectively, with 13 bases between them. The CDR3 covers 12 residues. Germline loops: CDR1 GTSNPN, CDR2 SVGIG (reference sequence). Variable domain in full (rest from reference TRBV30 and TRBJ1-1): SQTIHQWPATLVQPVGSPLSLECTVEGTSNPNLYWYRQAAGRGLQLLFYSVGIGQISSEVPQNLSASRPQDRQFILSSKKLLLSDSGFYLCAWSVSGANAFFGQGTRLTVV.

The V call is TRBV2, the J call TRBJ1-4; D gene ambiguous. Germline V CDR1 and CDR2: SNHLY, FYNNEI. This CDR3 contains 14 residues. Trimming removed 6 bases at V and 4 bases at J, with 12 bases between. CDR3 bases: TGTGCCAGCAGACCAGAGGCCCTTAATGAAAAACTGTTTTTT. This translates into CASRPEALNEKLFF.

The gene calls are TRBV25-1 and TRBJ2-7; possible D gene TRBD1, 6 bases. CDR1 MGHDK and CDR2 SYGVNS come from the germline V gene. Trimming stripped 3 bases from V and 0 bases from J, with 15 bases between. CDR3 size: 16 residues. DNA for the CDR3: TGTGCCAGCAGTGACGATAGGACAGTGAGCTCCTACGAGCAGTACTTC. Residues: CASSDDRTVSSYEQYF.

The chain combines TRBV9 with TRBJ1-3; 8 positions agree with TRBD1. The V gene's germline CDR1 is SGDLS and CDR2 YYNGEE. The CDR3 consists of 16 residues. The V segment lost 0 bases and the J segment 0 bases; nucleotides outside the gene matches: 2. CDR3 in amino acids: CASSVGGTGSGNTIYF. The CDR3 DNA reads TGTGCCAGCAGCGTAGGGGGGACAGGCTCTGGAAACACCATATATTTT.

The J gene is TRBJ2-1, the V gene TRBV27; 14 positions match TRBD2. CDR3 size: 17 residues. Looked up from germline, CDR1 is MNHEY and CDR2 is SMNVEV (reference sequence). The V segment lost 5 bases and the J segment 1 base; nucleotides outside the gene matches: 4. CDR3 nucleotides: TGTGCCAGCAGTCCACGACTAGCGGGGGGGTCCTACAATGAGCAGTTCTTC. It yields the protein CASSPRLAGGSYNEQFF.

The J gene is TRBJ2-1, the V gene TRBV4-3; 10 bases map to TRBD2. Germline V gives CDR1 LGHNA, CDR2 YSLEER. This CDR3 contains 15 residues. The V and J ends lost 1 base and 7 bases, in that order; junction bases with no gene match: 4. Here the CDR3 reads CASSQGTSGRNEQFF. The CDR3 DNA is TGCGCCAGCAGCCAAGGGACTAGCGGCCGGAATGAGCAGTTCTTC.

J is TRBJ2-6 and V is TRBV4-3, with D tentatively TRBD1 (5 bases). CDR3 size: 18 residues. Germline CDR1 reads LGHNA; CDR2 reads YSLEER. The V end lost 1 base, the J end lost 0 bases, and 13 bases lay between the germline ends. The CDR3 loop reads CASSQVGVYLSGANVLTF. As DNA, the CDR3 is TGCGCCAGCAGCCAAGTAGGGGTGTATCTCTCTGGGGCCAACGTCCTGACTTTC.